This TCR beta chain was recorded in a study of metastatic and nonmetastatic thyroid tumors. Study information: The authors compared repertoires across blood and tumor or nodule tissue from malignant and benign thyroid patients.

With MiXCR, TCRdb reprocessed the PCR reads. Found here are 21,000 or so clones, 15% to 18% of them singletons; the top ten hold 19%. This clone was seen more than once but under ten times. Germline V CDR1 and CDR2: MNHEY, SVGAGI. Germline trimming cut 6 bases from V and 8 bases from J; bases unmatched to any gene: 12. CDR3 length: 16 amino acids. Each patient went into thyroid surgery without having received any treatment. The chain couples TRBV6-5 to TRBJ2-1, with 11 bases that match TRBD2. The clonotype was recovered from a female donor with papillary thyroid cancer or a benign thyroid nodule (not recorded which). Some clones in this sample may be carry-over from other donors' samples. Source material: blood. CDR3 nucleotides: TGTGCCAGCAGCCGCCCCACAGGACTAGCGGGCGATGAGCAGTTCTTC. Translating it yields CASSRPTGLAGDEQFF.